What follows are 26 T cell receptor beta chains derived from one specimen sequenced in a study of cytomegalovirus exposure and HLA in healthy donors (dated 2017 in TCRdb). The method behind the library was the immunoSEQ multiplex PCR assay. For the multiplex PCR, a mixture combining 60 forward primers for TCR Vbeta segments and 13 reverse primers for TCR Jbeta segments was used. TCRdb retrieved this table from immuneACCESS and kept in-frame rearrangements only. Not all clones are present; in checked studies, unresolved V genes account for under half, and no reason is known for the remainder. This sample holds about 160,000 clones; roughly 70% were observed only once. The ten largest clonotypes hold approximately 2.8% of the sample. The sequencing input was PBMCs. The source of these receptors is a woman aged 25 to 45 in good health and CMV-seronegative.

This chain uses TRBV4-3 with TRBJ2-7; TRBD1 agrees at 8 bases. CDR1 and CDR2 (germline): LGHNA, YSLEER. This CDR3 is 18 amino acids long. V was clipped by 4 bases and J by 2 bases; unmatched bases: 16. The CDR3 spells CASSLQRGRQGAPYEQYF. In DNA, the CDR3 is TGCGCCAGCAGCCTCCAAAGGGGAAGGCAGGGGGCACCCTACGAGCAGTACTTC.

J is TRBJ2-3 and V is TRBV29-1, with 7 nucleotides matching TRBD2. Trimming removed 7 bases from V and 0 bases from J; junction bases left unmatched: 7. From germline, CDR1 is SQVTM and CDR2 ANQGSEA. The CDR3 has 14 amino acids. The CDR3 nucleotides read TGCAGCGCCCGGGACTACTCTAGCACAGATACGCAGTATTTT. Protein: CSARDYSSTDTQYF.

This clone was seen a few times. The genes are TRBV23-1 and TRBJ2-1, with TRBD2 matching 11 bases. TRBV23-1 is filed as an ORF, its function uncertain. The CDR3 loop spans 17 amino acids. Losses at the gene ends were 3 bases for V and 8 bases for J; bases not matched to a gene: 12. The CDR3 DNA reads TGCGCCAGCAGTCATATAGCGGGAGGGAGAAAGGGCGATGAGCAGTTCTTC. It translates to CASSHIAGGRKGDEQFF.

This clone has a single count. The CDR3 DNA follows: TGCGCCAGCAGAAGGGGAGGGATCGAGACCCAGTACTTC. It encodes CASRRGGIETQYF. The gene calls are TRBV10-2 and TRBJ2-5; TRBD2 matches at 7 bases. The CDR3 is 13 amino acids. V dropped 6 bases and J dropped 5; count of bases not matched to a gene: 6. The germline CDR1 and CDR2 sequences are WSHSY and SAAADI.

V and J are TRBV5-1 and TRBJ2-7; D unresolved. V was clipped by 4 bases and J by 3 bases, with 5 bases between them. Germline V gene sequence: CDR1 SGHRS, CDR2 YFSETQ. CDR3 length: 11 amino acids. CDR3 bases: TGCGCCAGCAGCCCCGGCTACGAGCAGTACTTC. Protein product: CASSPGYEQYF.

The chain joins TRBV28 to TRBJ1-1; D gene unclear. CDR1 is MDHEN and CDR2 is SYDVKM in the germline V gene. The V end was cut by 6 bases, the J end by 11 bases, with 16 bases between. The CDR3 consists of 12 residues. The CDR3 nucleotides read TGTGCCAGCAGCTGGACCGGGGTATCCGCTTTCTTT. Translating it yields CASSWTGVSAFF.

V gene TRBV7-2 combines with J gene TRBJ2-7; D unclear. The CDR3 consists of 13 residues. V lost 5 bases to trimming and J lost 5 bases, with 13 bases between them. The germline V gene has CDR1 SGHTA and CDR2 FQGNSA. Here the CDR3 reads CASSRNSWDEQYF. In nucleotides, the CDR3 is TGTGCCAGCAGCAGAAACAGTTGGGACGAGCAGTACTTC.

A word on this clone: Compared with germline, one end of the junction differs, possibly owing to a read error. The chain couples TRBV6-6 to TRBJ2-2, with 7 bases that match TRBD2. The CDR3 length is 13 residues. Germline CDR1 reads MNHNY; CDR2 reads SVGAGI (reference sequence). The CDR3 protein is CVSGEPNTGELFF. CDR3 coding DNA: TGTGTCAGCGGGGAGCCGAACACCGGGGAGCTGTTTTTT.

This sequence joins TRBV9 and TRBJ2-5; 8 bases match TRBD2. There are 17 residues in the CDR3. Germline V gene lookup returns CDR1 SGDLS and CDR2 YYNGEE. V lost 0 bases to trimming and J lost 1 base; unmatched junction nucleotides: 8. The CDR3 is CASSVGGLAGVQETQYF. In DNA, the CDR3 is TGTGCCAGCAGCGTAGGAGGGCTAGCGGGCGTCCAAGAGACCCAGTACTTC.

V gene TRBV7-5 combines with J gene TRBJ1-1; the table's D call TRBD1 went unverified against the DNA. TRBV7-5 is an annotated pseudogene. The CDR3 runs to 17 residues. The CDR3 protein is CVRSLGRTGGSYTEAFF. The CDR3 DNA sequence: TGTGTCAGAAGCTTAGGCCGGACAGGGGGCAGTTACACTGAAGCTTTCTTT.

This clone has only one observation. The rearrangement joins TRBV7-2 to TRBJ2-7; maybe TRBD1 (7 bases). Between the trimmed V and J ends, which lost 7 bases and 4 bases, there was a span of 23 bases. In germline, CDR1 is SGHTA, CDR2 FQGNSA. CDR3 size: 16 residues. The CDR3 DNA follows: TGTGCCAGCACCGGAGGGTGGGCAGGGGGGCATTACGAGCAGTACTTC. Its protein product is CASTGGWAGGHYEQYF.

The chain recombines TRBV7-2 with TRBJ2-7; TRBD1 agrees at 9 bases. The CDR3 spans 16 residues. With 5 bases clipped from V and 3 bases from J, the junction kept 11 bases outside the gene matches. Germline values: CDR1 SGHTA, CDR2 FQGNSA. The CDR3 protein is CASSLAGTGFLYEQYF. In DNA form, the CDR3 reads TGTGCCAGCAGCCTCGCCGGGACAGGGTTTCTCTACGAGCAGTACTTC.

The rearrangement uses TRBV28 and TRBJ2-1, with 8 bases aligning to TRBD2. From germline, CDR1 is MDHEN and CDR2 SYDVKM. This CDR3 spans 12 amino acids. Trimming removed 10 bases from V and 9 bases from J; junction bases left unmatched: 8. CDR3 in DNA: TGTGCCACCGTCGGACTAGCAGGTGAGCAGTTCTTC. Translation: CATVGLAGEQFF.

This clone has just a few counts. CDR3 sequence: CASSRDRVNEQFF. CDR3 bases: TGTGCCAGCAGCAGGGACAGGGTCAATGAGCAGTTCTTC. V is TRBV6-4 and J is TRBJ2-1; 9 positions agree with TRBD1. CDR3 length equals 13 residues. J lost 6 bases, V lost 6 bases, and 3 bases had no gene match. Per the germline V gene, CDR1 is MRHNA and CDR2 is SNTAGT.

CDR3 nucleotides: TGTGCCAGTAGTTCGGACACCTGGGAAGCTTTCTTT. It specifies CASSSDTWEAFF. The chain couples TRBV19 to TRBJ1-1; a weak D match, TRBD1 (5 bases). Per germline, CDR1 LNHDA and CDR2 SQIVND (reference sequence). V lost 5 bases and J 8 bases, leaving 12 bases between the germline ends. This CDR3 region has 12 residues.

The genes are TRBV28 and TRBJ1-5; TRBD1 matches at 7 bases. Per germline, CDR1 MDHEN and CDR2 SYDVKM. CDR3 length: 13 amino acids. Germline trimming cut 9 bases from V and 1 base from J; bases unmatched to any gene: 3. The CDR3 spells CASSGQSNQPQHF. The CDR3 DNA reads as TGTGCCAGTTCGGGACAGAGCAATCAGCCCCAGCATTTT.

This clone came up a few times. CDR3 nucleotides: TGTGCCAGCAGCGTAGACGCAGGGCCCTACGAGCAGTACTTC. It is translated as CASSVDAGPYEQYF. This chain connects TRBV9 to TRBJ2-7; a weak D match, TRBD1 (5 bases). Trimming removed 0 bases at V and 2 bases at J, with 9 bases between. The CDR3 contains 14 residues. Looked up from germline, CDR1 is SGDLS and CDR2 is YYNGEE.

The chain is built from TRBV10-3 and TRBJ2-1; possibly TRBD1 for D (6 bases). Deletions cut 6 bases from V and 5 bases from J, with 14 bases between. The germline V gene encodes CDR1 ENHRY and CDR2 SYGVKD. The CDR3 is 14 amino acids. The CDR3, as DNA: TGTGCCATCAGGGGTTGGGACACTCACAATGAGCAGTTCTTC. It codes for CAIRGWDTHNEQFF.

The chain joins TRBV14 to TRBJ1-2; TRBD1 aligns across 7 bases. V was pared by 3 bases and J by 4 bases, with 2 bases of the junction left unmatched. CDR1 is SGHDN, CDR2 FVKESK, per germline. The CDR3 has 13 residues. The CDR3 is CASSQGQSYGYTF. CDR3 DNA sequence: TGTGCCAGCAGCCAGGGACAGTCCTATGGCTACACCTTC.

This rearrangement joins TRBV4-1 to TRBJ2-1, with 14 bases matching TRBD2. The CDR3 loop spans 19 amino acids. Germline V gene sequence: CDR1 MGHRA, CDR2 YSYEKL. V gave up 0 bases and J gave up 7 bases; unmatched junction bases: 11. The CDR3 DNA reads TGCGCCAGCAGCCAAGAAGTGGTAGGACTAGCGGGGGGTCAAAATGAGCAGTTCTTC. Its protein is CASSQEVVGLAGGQNEQFF.

This chain connects TRBV28 to TRBJ2-1; 10 bases line up with TRBD2. The CDR3 extends over 15 amino acids. V trimming: 5 bases; J trimming: 10 bases; junction bases outside the gene matches: 11. The germline V gene encodes CDR1 MDHEN and CDR2 SYDVKM. Written as DNA, the CDR3 is TGTGCCAGCAGTACCCAAAAGCGGGAGGGCCTCGAGCAGTTCTTC. This encodes CASSTQKREGLEQFF.

The J gene is TRBJ1-6, the V gene TRBV19; 8 bases align to TRBD1. CDR1 and CDR2 (germline): LNHDA, SQIVND (reference sequence). The CDR3 loop spans 14 amino acids. J gave up 7 bases and V 6 bases, and 5 bases lay outside the gene matches. The CDR3 protein is CASRRTGTNSPLHF. Here the CDR3 DNA reads TGTGCCAGTAGGAGGACAGGGACAAATTCACCCCTCCACTTT.

This chain connects TRBV6-4 to TRBJ2-2; D is unresolved. From germline, CDR1 is MRHNA and CDR2 SNTAGT. The CDR3 extends over 14 amino acids. Trimming shortened V by 3 bases and J by 5 bases, and 10 bases separated the two germline ends. The DNA of the CDR3 is TGTGCCAGCAGTGAGAAAGCCACGACCGGGGAGCTGTTTTTT. Protein product: CASSEKATTGELFF.

A single count supports this clone. The chain couples TRBV5-1 to TRBJ2-2, with D tentatively TRBD2 (5 bases). Trimming pared 4 bases from V and 5 bases from J, leaving 9 bases between. Per germline, CDR1 SGHRS and CDR2 YFSETQ. The CDR3 loop spans 13 amino acids. DNA for the CDR3: TGCGCCAGCAGCCCCGAGGGTACCGGGGAGCTGTTTTTT. It encodes CASSPEGTGELFF. The full variable domain, its missing parts supplied by reference TRBV5-1 and TRBJ2-2, is KAGVTQTPRYLIKTRGQQVTLSCSPISGHRSVSWYQQTPGQGLQFLFEYFSETQRNKGNFPGRFSGRQFSNSRSEMNVSTLELGDSALYLCASSPEGTGELFFGEGSRLTVL.

As to this clone: The sample contains more than one DNA sequence encoding this CDR3. V is TRBV27 and J is TRBJ2-5; TRBD1 might be the D (5 bases). Germline V gene sequence: CDR1 MNHEY, CDR2 SMNVEV (reference sequence). This CDR3 contains 14 residues. Trimming removed 6 bases at V and 0 bases at J, with 11 bases between. CDR3 in amino acids: CASSPPGYQETQYF. CDR3 coding DNA: TGTGCCAGCAGCCCACCAGGGTACCAAGAGACCCAGTACTTC.

This clone was counted a few times. CDR3 in amino acids: CASSLQDSQETQYF. CDR3 sequence (DNA): TGTGCCAGCAGCTTACAGGACAGCCAAGAGACCCAGTACTTC. The genes are TRBV7-2 and TRBJ2-5; TRBD1 might be the D (6 bases). CDR1 SGHTA and CDR2 FQGNSA come from the germline V gene. This CDR3 region has 14 residues. Deletions cut 2 bases from V and 1 base from J, with 8 bases between.